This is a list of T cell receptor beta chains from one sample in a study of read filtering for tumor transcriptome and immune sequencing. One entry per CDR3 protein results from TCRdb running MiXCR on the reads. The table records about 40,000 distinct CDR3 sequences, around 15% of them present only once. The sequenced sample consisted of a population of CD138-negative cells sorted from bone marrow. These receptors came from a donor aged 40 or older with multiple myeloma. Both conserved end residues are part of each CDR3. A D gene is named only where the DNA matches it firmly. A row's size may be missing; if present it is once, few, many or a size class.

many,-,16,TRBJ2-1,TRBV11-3,CASSLFRGAAYNEQFF,TGTGCCAGCAGCTTATTTCGGGGGGCGGCCTACAATGAGCAGTTCTTC
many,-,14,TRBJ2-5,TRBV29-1,CSVEDRRRVETQYF,TGCAGCGTTGAAGATCGGCGGAGGGTCGAGACCCAGTACTTC
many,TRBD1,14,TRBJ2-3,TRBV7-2,CASSFTGVADTQYF,TGTGCCAGCAGCTTTACAGGGGTGGCAGATACGCAGTATTTT
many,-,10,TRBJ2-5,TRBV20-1,CSADWETQYF,TGCAGTGCCGATTGGGAGACCCAGTACTTC
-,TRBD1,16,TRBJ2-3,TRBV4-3,CASSQYRGAIADTQYF,TGCGCCAGCAGCCAATACAGGGGGGCGATCGCAGATACGCAGTATTTT
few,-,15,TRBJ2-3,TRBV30,CAWSVPWLVGNTQYF,TGTGCCTGGAGTGTACCATGGCTAGTAGGTAATACGCAGTATTTT
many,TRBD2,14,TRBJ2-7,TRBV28,CASRTSGSLGEQYF,TGTGCCAGCAGAACTAGCGGGAGTTTAGGGGAGCAGTACTTC
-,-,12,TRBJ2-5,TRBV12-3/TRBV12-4,CASGGSGETQYF,TGTGCCAGCGGAGGGAGTGGAGAGACCCAGTACTTC
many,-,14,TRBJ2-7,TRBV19,CASRDSIATYEQYF,TGTGCCAGTAGGGACAGCATCGCGACCTACGAGCAGTACTTC
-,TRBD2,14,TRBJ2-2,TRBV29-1,CSVASGLNTGELFF,TGCAGCGTCGCTAGCGGGCTGAACACCGGGGAGCTGTTTTTT
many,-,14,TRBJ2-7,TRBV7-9,CASSRETGHYEQYF,TGTGCCAGCAGCCGCGAGACAGGCCACTACGAGCAGTACTTC
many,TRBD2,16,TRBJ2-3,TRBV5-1,CASSLVAGGRQDTQYF,TGCGCCAGCAGCTTGGTTGCGGGAGGGCGTCAAGATACGCAGTATTTT
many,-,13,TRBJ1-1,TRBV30,CAWGPREVTEAFF,TGTGCCTGGGGCCCCAGGGAGGTAACTGAAGCTTTCTTT
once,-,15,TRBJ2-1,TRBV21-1,CASSKALTTYNEQFF,TGTGCCAGCAGCAAAGCGCTCACAACATACAATGAGCAGTTCTTC
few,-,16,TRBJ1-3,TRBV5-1,CASSLSGDTPGNTIYF,TGCGCCAGCAGCTTGAGCGGGGATACTCCTGGAAACACCATATATTTT
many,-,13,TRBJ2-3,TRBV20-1,CSARDSYTDTQYF,TGCAGTGCTAGGGACAGCTACACAGATACGCAGTATTTT
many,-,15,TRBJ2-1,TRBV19,CASSTPGRNYNEQFF,TGTGCCAGTAGTACGCCGGGACGCAACTACAATGAGCAGTTCTTC
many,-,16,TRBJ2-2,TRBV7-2,CASSLGWSPDTGELFF,TGTGCCAGCAGCTTAGGCTGGAGCCCCGACACCGGGGAGCTGTTTTTT
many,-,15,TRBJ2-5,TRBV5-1,CASSSTRLGQETQYF,TGCGCCAGCAGCTCGACTAGATTGGGGCAAGAGACCCAGTACTTC
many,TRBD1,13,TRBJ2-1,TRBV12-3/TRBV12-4,CASRQGEYNEQFF,TGTGCCAGCAGACAGGGGGAGTACAATGAGCAGTTCTTC
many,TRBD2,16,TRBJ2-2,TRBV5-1,CASSLGTSGLAGELFF,TGCGCCAGCAGCTTGGGAACTAGCGGTTTGGCCGGGGAGCTGTTTTTT
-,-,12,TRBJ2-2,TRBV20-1,CSADRNTGELFF,TGCAGTGCTGATAGGAACACCGGGGAGCTGTTTTTT
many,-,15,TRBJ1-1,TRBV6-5,CASSTRRAGNTEAFF,TGTGCCAGCAGTACACGAAGGGCGGGGAACACTGAAGCTTTCTTT
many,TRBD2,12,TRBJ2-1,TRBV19,CANQTSGSEQFF,TGTGCCAACCAGACTAGCGGGTCTGAGCAGTTCTTC
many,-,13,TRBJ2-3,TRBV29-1,CSVEGRLTDTQYF,TGCAGCGTTGAAGGACGGCTAACAGATACGCAGTATTTT
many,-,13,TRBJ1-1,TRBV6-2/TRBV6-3,CASSYSSNTEAFF,TGTGCCAGCAGTTACTCGAGTAACACTGAAGCTTTCTTT
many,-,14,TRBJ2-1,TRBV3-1,CASSQRGLYNEQFF,TGTGCCAGCAGCCAGCGGGGCCTCTACAATGAGCAGTTCTTC
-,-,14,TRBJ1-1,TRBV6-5,CASSNLVGDTEAFF,TGTGCCAGCAGTAACCTGGTTGGGGACACTGAAGCTTTCTTT
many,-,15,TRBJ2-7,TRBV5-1,CASSLVVSNSYEQYF,TGCGCCAGCAGCTTGGTGGTCAGTAACTCCTACGAGCAGTACTTC
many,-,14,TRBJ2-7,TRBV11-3,CASSEKGRGYEQYF,TGTGCCAGCAGCGAAAAAGGGCGGGGCTACGAGCAGTACTTC
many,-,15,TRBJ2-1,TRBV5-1,CASSLDGLVGDEQFF,TGCGCCAGCAGCTTGGATGGCCTAGTGGGCGATGAGCAGTTCTTC
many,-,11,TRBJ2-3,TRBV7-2,CASSFRDTQYF,TGTGCCAGCAGCTTCAGAGATACGCAGTATTTT
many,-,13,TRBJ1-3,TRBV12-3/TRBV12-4,CASSPTSGNTIYF,TGTGCCAGCAGTCCCACCTCTGGAAACACCATATATTTT
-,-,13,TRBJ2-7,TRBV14,CASSFGPRHEQYF,TGTGCCAGCAGCTTCGGGCCCCGGCACGAGCAGTACTTC
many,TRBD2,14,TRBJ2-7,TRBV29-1,CSVEAASGRYEQYF,TGCAGCGTTGAAGCGGCTAGCGGGCGCTACGAGCAGTACTTC
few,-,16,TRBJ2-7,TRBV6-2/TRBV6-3,CASNFKYGEIEDEQYF,TGTGCCAGCAACTTTAAATACGGAGAAATAGAGGACGAGCAGTACTTC
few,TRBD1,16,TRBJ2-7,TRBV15,CATSALKGQGGHEQYF,TGTGCCACCAGCGCCCTAAAGGGACAGGGTGGTCACGAGCAGTACTTC
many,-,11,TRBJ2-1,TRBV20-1,CSVDGHNEQFF,TGCAGCGTGGACGGTCACAATGAGCAGTTCTTC
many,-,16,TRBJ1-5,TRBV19,CASSIDGQVAWQPQHF,TGTGCCAGTAGTATAGATGGGCAGGTGGCTTGGCAGCCCCAGCATTTT
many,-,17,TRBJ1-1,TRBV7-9,CASSLAVLGGRDTEAFF,TGTGCCAGCAGCTTAGCAGTTCTTGGGGGGAGGGACACTGAAGCTTTCTTT
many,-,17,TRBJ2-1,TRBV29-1,CSVEGTPGASSYNEQFF,TGCAGCGTTGAAGGTACCCCGGGAGCGAGCTCCTACAATGAGCAGTTCTTC
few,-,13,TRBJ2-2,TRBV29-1,CSDGLTCTGELFF,TGCAGCGACGGACTAACCTGCACCGGGGAGCTGTTTTTT
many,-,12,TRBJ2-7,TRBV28,CASSLGDYEQYF,TGTGCCAGCAGTTTAGGTGACTACGAGCAGTACTTC
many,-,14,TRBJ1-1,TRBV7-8,CASSLQGFYTEAFF,TGTGCCAGCAGCCTTCAGGGGTTTTACACTGAAGCTTTCTTT
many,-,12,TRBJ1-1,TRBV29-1,CSARERGTEAFF,TGCAGCGCCCGGGAGAGAGGCACTGAAGCTTTCTTT
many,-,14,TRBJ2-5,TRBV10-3,CAISGQAGQETQYF,TGTGCCATCAGCGGACAGGCGGGACAAGAGACCCAGTACTTC
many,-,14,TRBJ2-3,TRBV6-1,CASSLGGMKDTQYF,TGTGCCAGCTCCCTGGGCGGGATGAAGGATACGCAGTATTTT
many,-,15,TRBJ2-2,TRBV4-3,CASSQDWTSTGELFF,TGCGCCAGCAGCCAAGATTGGACGTCCACCGGGGAGCTGTTTTTT
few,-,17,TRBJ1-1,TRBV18,CASSPPQYTGIDTEAFF,TGTGCCAGCTCACCGCCCCAATATACAGGGATCGACACTGAAGCTTTCTTT
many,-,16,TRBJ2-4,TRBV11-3,CASSSHLAETKNIQYF,TGTGCCAGCAGCTCCCATTTAGCGGAAACCAAAAACATTCAGTACTTC
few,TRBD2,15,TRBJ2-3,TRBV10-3,CAIRGTSGTTDTQYF,TGTGCCATCAGAGGGACTAGCGGGACTACAGATACGCAGTATTTT
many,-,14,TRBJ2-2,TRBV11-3,CATPWGGQTGELFF,TGTGCCACCCCCTGGGGGGGGCAAACCGGGGAGCTGTTTTTT
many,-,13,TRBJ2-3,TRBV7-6,CASSLEVADTQYF,TGTGCCAGCAGCTTAGAGGTAGCTGATACGCAGTATTTT
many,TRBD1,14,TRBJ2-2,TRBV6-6,CATLDRVDTGELFF,TGTGCCACTCTGGACAGGGTCGACACCGGGGAGCTGTTTTTT